This TCR beta chain was recovered during a study of blood T cell repertoires in COVID-19. Assay: immunoSEQ multiplex PCR; the TCRdb copy retains only in-frame clones and omits some. This table has 140,000 to 150,000 clones, 80% appearing once. Germline-derived CDR1 and CDR2 are SGHTA and FQGTGA. This CDR3 has 15 residues. Between the trimmed V and J ends, which lost 9 bases and 0 bases, there was a span of 14 bases. The table lists this clone with a count of one. The specimen was peripheral blood. V usage is TRBV7-3 and J usage is TRBJ1-4; D is uncertain. The clonotype was recovered from a man aged 65-85 years who had recovered from COVID-19. CDR3 sequence (DNA): TGTGCCAGTCCGCCCCCCCAGGCAACTAATGAAAAACTGTTTTTT. Protein sequence: CASPPPQATNEKLFF.